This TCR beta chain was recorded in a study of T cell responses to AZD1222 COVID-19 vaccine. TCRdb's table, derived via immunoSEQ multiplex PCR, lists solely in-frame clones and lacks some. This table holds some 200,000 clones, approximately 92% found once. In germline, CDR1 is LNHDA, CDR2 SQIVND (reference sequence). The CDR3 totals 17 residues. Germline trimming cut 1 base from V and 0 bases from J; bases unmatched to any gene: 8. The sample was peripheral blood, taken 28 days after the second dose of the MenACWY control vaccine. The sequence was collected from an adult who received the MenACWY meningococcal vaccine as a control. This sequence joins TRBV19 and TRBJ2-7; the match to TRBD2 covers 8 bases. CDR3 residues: CASSIGASGWSSYEQYF. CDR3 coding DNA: TGTGCCAGTAGTATAGGGGCTAGCGGGTGGAGCTCCTACGAGCAGTACTTC.